This T cell receptor (beta chain) was captured by sequencing in a study of blood T cells in healthy people across ages. Samples had at least 7 million PBMCs isolated from them. The germline CDR1 and CDR2 sequences are DFQATT and SNEGSKA (reference sequence). CDR3 length equals 11 residues. Between the trimmed V and J ends, which lost 2 bases and 10 bases, there was a span of 9 bases. PCR was performed a second time for about 7 to 12 cycles using a sample-barcoded 5' primer and a J-beta primer mix. The template-switch adaptor was a 5' adaptor with 12 random nucleotides. It tagged each cDNA molecule. TCRdb independently ran MiXCR on the 5' RACE reads; one entry per CDR3 protein. The repertoire includes almost 1 million distinct CDR3 sequences, roughly 51% of them detected once, and roughly 23% sits in the top ten. This clonotype has only a few counts.

The chain couples TRBV20-1 to TRBJ2-1; D gene ambiguous. The receptor comes from an older woman in good health. Sequencing was carried out using blood. The CDR3 here is CSARPINEQFF. CDR3 bases: TGCAGTGCTAGACCTATAAACGAGCAGTTCTTC.